This entry concerns a single T cell receptor (beta chain). This clone was seen just once. Its antigen is not yet known. No base-level quality is on record; no much larger clone is a single base apart. The germline V gene provides CDR1 SGHRS and CDR2 YFSETQ. V is cut by 0 bases and J by 6 bases, and the space between the germline ends is 10 bases. There are 14 amino acids in the CDR3, from cysteine to phenylalanine inclusive. Left in the record is the CDR3 DNA by itself, 42 bases read in frame from the first base. The sample originates from a study of TIL therapy for anti-PD-1-resistant metastatic lung cancer (dated by TCRdb to the early 2020s). About the full investigation: Among the enrolled patients, the median age was roughly 54 years (range about 35-75), and the median tumor PD-L1 proportion score was roughly 6%. The cohort was composed predominantly of lung adenocarcinoma, with a few EGFR-mutant and two ALK-rearranged tumors included, and half of patients were identified as current or former smokers. Across the cohort, whole-exome sequencing showed a median non-synonymous tumor mutation burden of approximately 1.5 mutations per megabase. T cell receptor beta sequencing of tumor and peripheral blood was used to follow clonotypes across the tumor, the expanded TIL product and serial blood samples. What the authors observed across the whole study: The study protocol defined all tumor marker inferences as exploratory. Because the cohort was highly selected, with more treatment-naive, never-smoker and oncogene-addicted patients than is typical, generalizability is limited. Higher clonality and lower diversity were observed in expanded TIL cultures than in baseline intratumoral T cells (median clonality roughly 6% vs 31%, p < 0.0001). Clonal turnover during TIL culture was high, and many clones enriched in the product were not detected in the baseline tumor, suggesting clonal contraction instead of faithful expansion.

Sample time point, as interpreted from the label and publication: pre-treatment sample, taken before nivolumab and TIL therapy. The baseline tumor samples were excised metastases, mostly pleural nodules or supraclavicular lymph nodes, taken from the same resection that was used to grow TIL. Tumors were collected before any PD-1/PD-L1 blockade, after which patients were given nivolumab, and patients who progressed were given lymphodepletion, an infusion of expanded TIL and IL-2. Between late 2017 and early 2020, a dual-center phase I trial enrolled adults who had stage 4 NSCLC. The samples were drawn from an open-label, single-arm phase I trial testing tumor-infiltrating lymphocyte therapy combined with nivolumab in advanced non-small cell lung cancer. Parts of each resected tumor were snap-frozen in liquid nitrogen and kept at -80 degrees C. Tumor regions of interest were selected on H&E sections by laser-capture macrodissection, were pulverized into 15 mg aliquots, and were extracted with Qiagen Allprep kits.

The immunoSEQ v3 hsTCRB kit was used to amplify TCR beta CDR3 regions from genomic DNA through bias-controlled multiplex PCR. The TCR libraries were sequenced on an Illumina NextSeq 500 to 2 million to 2.5 million read pairs for survey level or about 5-6.5 million read pairs for deep level. The original pipeline was this. V, D and J genes were assigned, non-productive sequences were removed, and clonality was reported by immunoSEQ Analyzer software. Repertoires were compared by productive Simpson clonality and by the Morisita overlap index of productive TRB rearrangements between infused TIL and blood. Here the immuneACCESS table is served through TCRdb, limited to in-frame sequences with V and J called. Missing clones are a known gap in these copies; in checked studies unresolved V genes cover under half, and the rest lacks a known reason. Clone size and the V and J calls come from that table; the DNA yielded D and trimming. The sample table lists approximately 87,000 clones, approximately 65% of them with a count of one. In total, the top ten clones hold about 10% of the sample.

The clonotype was recovered from a person aged 30 to 80 with non-small cell lung cancer. This chain joins TRBV5-1 to TRBJ1-5, and possibly TRBD1, on 5 matching bases. Source: tumor tissue, taken at baseline. The CDR3: CASSLGGRGQPQHF. The DNA is TGCGCCAGCAGCTTGGGGGGAAGGGGTCAGCCCCAGCATTTT.